Shown below are 14 T cell receptor beta chains from a single sample sequenced in a study of blood T cell repertoires in COVID-19. Method: immunoSEQ multiplex PCR; TCRdb's copy keeps in-frame clones and lacks some. The sample carries 250,000 to 400,000 clones, under 95% recorded once. The sequencing input was PBMCs or T cells enriched from blood (not recorded which). The receptors were gathered from a man between 60 and 70 years old who had recovered from COVID-19.

The V call is TRBV9, the J call TRBJ2-1, with D possibly being TRBD1 (6 bases). The CDR3 runs 15 residues. The V gene lost 4 bases and the J gene lost 8 bases, with 19 bases spanning the gap. CDR1 and CDR2 from the germline V gene are SGDLS and YYNGEE. The CDR3 DNA is TGTGCCAGCAGCCGATCCCGGACAGCTGGCCATGAGCAGTTCTTC. Translation: CASSRSRTAGHEQFF. Full variable domain (remainder filled in from reference TRBV9 and TRBJ2-1): DSGVTQTPKHLITATGQRVTLRCSPRSGDLSVYWYQQSLDQGLQFLIQYYNGEERAKGNILERFSAQQFPDLHSELNLSSLELGDSALYFCASSRSRTAGHEQFFGPGTRLTVL.

The rearrangement joins TRBV6-4 to TRBJ2-7, with D uncertain. V dropped 5 bases and J dropped 3 bases, with 17 bases sitting between them. The CDR3 loop spans 15 amino acids. Germline V gives CDR1 MRHNA, CDR2 SNTAGT. The CDR3 nucleotides read TGTGCCAGCAGTACCGTAAAGAGAGCCAACTACGAGCAGTACTTC. Translated, it gives CASSTVKRANYEQYF.

J is TRBJ2-3 and V is TRBV6-5, with a tentative D call TRBD2 (6 bases). Trimming took off 8 bases at V and 0 bases at J, with 12 bases between the two ends. This CDR3 is 14 amino acids long. Germline V lookup: CDR1 MNHEY, CDR2 SVGAGI. The CDR3 here is CASSVAASTDTQYF. The CDR3 bases are TGTGCCAGCTCTGTAGCGGCTAGCACAGATACGCAGTATTTT.

V is TRBV19 and J is TRBJ1-1, with 8 bases matching TRBD1. This CDR3 comprises 14 residues. With V trimmed by 5 bases and J by 3 bases, 5 bases remained unmatched. Looked up from germline, CDR1 is LNHDA and CDR2 is SQIVND (reference sequence). The CDR3 DNA follows: TGTGCCAGTAGTGTCGACAGGGGAGACACTGAAGCTTTCTTT. It yields the protein CASSVDRGDTEAFF.

The J gene is TRBJ1-3, the V gene TRBV6-5; D unclear. There are 14 residues in the CDR3. V was cut by 7 bases and J by 0 bases, with 10 bases left in between. CDR1 and CDR2 (germline): MNHEY, SVGAGI. CDR3 loop: CASTKQLSGNTIYF. The DNA of the CDR3 is TGTGCCAGCACAAAACAGCTCTCTGGAAACACCATATATTTT.

CDR3 region: CASSQVSGFGNTIYF. CDR3 bases: TGTGCCAGCAGCCAAGTTTCAGGTTTTGGAAACACCATATATTTT. V gene TRBV3-1 (or the pseudogene TRBV3-2) combines with J gene TRBJ1-3; D call uncertain. The ends were cut back, 1 base at V and 3 bases at J, with 10 bases in the middle. The CDR3 contains 15 residues. Per the germline V gene, CDR1 is LGHDT and CDR2 is YNNKEL (reference sequence).

The chain is built from TRBV3-1 (or the pseudogene TRBV3-2) and TRBJ1-2, with no clear D. V was clipped by 2 bases and J by 0 bases, with 10 bases between them. CDR1 and CDR2 from the germline V gene are LGHDT and YNNKEL (reference sequence). This CDR3 is 15 amino acids long. The DNA of the CDR3 is TGTGCCAGCAGCCAACTCTCAAGAGCTAACTATGGCTACACCTTC. Translating it yields CASSQLSRANYGYTF.

The rearrangement joins TRBV27 to TRBJ2-5, with D possibly being TRBD1 (5 bases). V dropped 3 bases and J dropped 4 bases, with 12 bases sitting between them. The CDR3 is made up of 14 amino acids. The germline V gene encodes CDR1 MNHEY and CDR2 SMNVEV (reference sequence). The CDR3 DNA reads TGTGCCAGCAGTTTGACAGCATCCGGAGAGACCCAGTACTTC. Translated: CASSLTASGETQYF.

The chain couples TRBV5-5 to TRBJ2-2; unclear D gene. Germline V CDR1 and CDR2: SGHKS, YYEKEE (reference sequence). Trimming took off 0 bases at V and 0 bases at J, with 18 bases between the two ends. The CDR3 length is 19 residues. The CDR3 DNA reads as TGTGCCAGCAGCTTGGAGTCCGTTCGAAGAAACACGAACACCGGGGAGCTGTTTTTT. It specifies CASSLESVRRNTNTGELFF.

The rearrangement uses TRBV7-9 and TRBJ2-3; 7 bases fit TRBD2. The V segment lost 5 bases and the J segment 0 bases; nucleotides outside the gene matches: 5. Germline V gene sequence: CDR1 SEHNR, CDR2 FQNEAQ (reference sequence). The CDR3 consists of 15 residues. The CDR3 loop reads CASSRTSDSTDTQYF. The DNA for the CDR3 is TGTGCCAGCAGCCGAACTAGCGATAGCACAGATACGCAGTATTTT.

The chain has TRBV19 and TRBJ2-2; possible D gene TRBD2, 5 bases. CDR1 is LNHDA and CDR2 is SQIVND in the germline V gene (reference sequence). The V end lost 8 bases, the J end lost 4 bases, and 20 bases lay between the germline ends. The CDR3 has 16 amino acids. Here the CDR3 DNA reads TGTGCCAGTCGTGAGGGAATCGGAATTTTCACCGGGGAGCTGTTTTTT. Its translation: CASREGIGIFTGELFF.

The chain couples TRBV5-1 to TRBJ1-6; maybe TRBD1 (6 bases). Germline CDR1 reads SGHRS; CDR2 reads YFSETQ. The CDR3 length is 16 residues. V was pared by 4 bases and J by 6 bases, with 17 bases between. The CDR3 DNA reads as TGCGCCAGCAGCGTGAACCCCGGGACACCTAATTCACCCCTCCACTTT. It specifies CASSVNPGTPNSPLHF.

The chain recombines TRBV6-6 with TRBJ1-2; 7 nucleotides match TRBD1. Germline CDR1 is MNHNY and CDR2 is SVGAGI (reference sequence). V was clipped by 11 bases and J by 4 bases; unmatched bases: 10. There are 13 residues in the CDR3. The CDR3 sequence is CAGLGGTAYGYTF. DNA of the CDR3: TGTGCCGGGTTAGGTGGGACAGCCTATGGCTACACCTTC.

This clone was seen a single time. This sequence joins TRBV4-2 and TRBJ1-2, with 8 bases identical to TRBD1. V gave up 0 bases and J gave up 4 bases; unmatched junction bases: 7. This CDR3 spans 16 amino acids. Germline CDR1 LGHNA, CDR2 YNFKEQ. CDR3 sequence: CASSQDLDRAGYGYTF. The CDR3 region has the DNA TGTGCCAGCAGCCAAGATCTGGACAGGGCAGGCTATGGCTACACCTTC.